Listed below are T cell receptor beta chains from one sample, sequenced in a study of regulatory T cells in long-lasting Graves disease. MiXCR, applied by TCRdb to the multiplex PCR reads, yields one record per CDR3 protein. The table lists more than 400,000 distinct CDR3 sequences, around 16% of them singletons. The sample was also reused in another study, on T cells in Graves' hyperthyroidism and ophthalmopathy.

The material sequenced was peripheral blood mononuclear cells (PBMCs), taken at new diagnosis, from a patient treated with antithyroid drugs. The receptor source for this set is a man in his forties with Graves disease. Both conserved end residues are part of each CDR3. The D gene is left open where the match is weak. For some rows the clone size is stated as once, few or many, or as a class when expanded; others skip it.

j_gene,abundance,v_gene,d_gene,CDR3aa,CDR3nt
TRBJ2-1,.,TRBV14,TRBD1,CASSHRTGGPYNEQFF,TGTGCCAGCAGCCACAGAACAGGGGGCCCCTACAATGAGCAGTTCTTC
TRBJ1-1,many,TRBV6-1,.,CASRPGTVNTEAFF,TGTGCCAGCAGACCCGGGACGGTGAACACTGAAGCTTTCTTT
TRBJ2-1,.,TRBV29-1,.,CSVEGGVSYNEQFF,TGCAGCGTTGAAGGCGGGGTCTCCTACAATGAGCAGTTCTTC
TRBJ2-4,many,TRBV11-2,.,CASSEGHLAKNIQYF,TGTGCCAGCAGCGAGGGACACCTAGCCAAAAACATTCAGTACTTC
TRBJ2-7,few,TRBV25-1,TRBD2,CASSGLGTSGIVEQYF,TGTGCCAGCAGTGGACTCGGGACTAGCGGAATAGTAGAGCAGTACTTC
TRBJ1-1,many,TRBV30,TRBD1,CAWTRGGYTEAFF,TGTGCCTGGACCCGAGGGGGCTACACTGAAGCTTTCTTT
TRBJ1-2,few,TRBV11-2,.,CASSLGGNLYGYTF,TGTGCCAGCAGCTTGGGCGGGAACCTCTATGGCTACACCTTC
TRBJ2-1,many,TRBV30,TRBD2,CAWSVLAGGYNEQFF,TGTGCCTGGAGTGTCCTAGCGGGAGGGTACAATGAGCAGTTCTTC
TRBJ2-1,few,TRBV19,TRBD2,CASSIGTRINEQFF,TGTGCCAGTAGTATCGGGACTAGAATCAATGAGCAGTTCTTC
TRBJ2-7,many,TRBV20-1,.,CSARESGVQSYEQYF,TGCAGTGCTAGAGAATCAGGTGTGCAGTCCTACGAGCAGTACTTC
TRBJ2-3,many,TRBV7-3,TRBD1,CARDRSGTDTQYF,TGTGCCAGGGACAGGTCAGGCACAGATACGCAGTATTTT
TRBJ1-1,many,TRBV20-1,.,CSASPGEREAFF,TGCAGTGCTAGCCCAGGAGAACGAGAAGCTTTCTTT
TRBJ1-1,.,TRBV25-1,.,CASRGGVTEAFF,TGTGCCAGCAGGGGGGGCGTCACTGAAGCTTTCTTT
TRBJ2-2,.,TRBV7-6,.,CASSLGALGTSTGELFF,TGTGCCAGCAGCCTGGGCGCATTGGGGACGAGCACCGGGGAGCTGTTTTTT
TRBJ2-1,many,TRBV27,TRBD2,CASSSLAGVDGGHNEQFF,TGTGCCAGCAGTTCACTAGCGGGGGTCGATGGGGGCCACAATGAGCAGTTCTTC
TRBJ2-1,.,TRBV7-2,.,CASSPPRPGDEQFF,TGTGCCAGCAGCCCCCCCCGCCCGGGAGATGAGCAGTTCTTC
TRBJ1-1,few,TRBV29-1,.,CSAKEGVDTEAFF,TGCAGCGCCAAAGAGGGGGTGGACACTGAAGCTTTCTTT
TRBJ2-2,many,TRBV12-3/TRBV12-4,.,CASSPLRYTGELFF,TGTGCCAGCTCCCCGTTAAGATACACCGGGGAGCTGTTTTTT
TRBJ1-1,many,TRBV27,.,CASSFLMENTEAFF,TGTGCCAGCAGTTTTCTAATGGAGAACACTGAAGCTTTCTTT
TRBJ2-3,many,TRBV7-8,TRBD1,CASSFTQGARSTDTRYF,TGTGCCAGCAGCTTCACACAGGGGGCGCGATCCACAGATACGCGGTATTTT
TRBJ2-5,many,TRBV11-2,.,CASSPSLGTQYF,TGTGCCAGCAGCCCCAGTTTGGGGACCCAGTACTTC
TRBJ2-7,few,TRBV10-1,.,CASSGQFDSEQYF,TGCGCCAGCAGCGGACAGTTTGACTCCGAGCAGTACTTC
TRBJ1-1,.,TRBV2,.,CASRLQRINTEAFF,TGTGCCAGCAGACTCCAGCGGATTAACACTGAAGCTTTCTTT
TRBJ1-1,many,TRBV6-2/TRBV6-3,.,CASSYLPGGNTEAFF,TGTGCCAGCAGTTACCTCCCCGGGGGTAACACTGAAGCTTTCTTT
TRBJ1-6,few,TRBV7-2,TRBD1,CASSSRQGARSPLHF,TGTGCCAGCAGCTCAAGACAGGGGGCGCGGTCACCCCTCCACTTT
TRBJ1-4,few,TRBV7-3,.,CASSSYGQTTNEKLFF,TGTGCCAGCAGCTCCTACGGACAGACAACTAATGAAAAACTGTTTTTT
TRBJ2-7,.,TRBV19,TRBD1,CASSIPGGPYEQYF,TGTGCCAGTAGTATTCCAGGGGGCCCATACGAGCAGTACTTC
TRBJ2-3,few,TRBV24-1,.,CATSDLGQGISTDTQYF,TGTGCCACCAGTGATTTGGGGCAGGGGATTAGCACAGATACGCAGTATTTT
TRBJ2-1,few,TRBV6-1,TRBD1,CASGTESYNEQFF,TGTGCCAGCGGGACAGAGAGTTATAATGAGCAGTTCTTC
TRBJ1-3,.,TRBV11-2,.,CASSKAPRGTGTSGNTIYF,TGTGCCAGCAGCAAAGCACCAAGAGGAACCGGGACCTCTGGAAACACCATATATTTT
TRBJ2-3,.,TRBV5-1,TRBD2,CASSQGLAAVRTDTQYF,TGCGCCAGCAGCCAGGGACTAGCGGCAGTTCGCACAGATACGCAGTATTTT
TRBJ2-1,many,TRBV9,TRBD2,CASSVGLAGTGEQFF,TGTGCCAGCAGCGTGGGTCTAGCGGGAACGGGTGAGCAGTTCTTC
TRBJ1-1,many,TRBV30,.,CAWSRWGGGNTEAFF,TGTGCCTGGAGTCGATGGGGGGGGGGGAACACTGAAGCTTTCTTT